The clone carrying this T cell receptor (beta chain) was seen at least ten times. Because the CDR3's place on the DNA is in doubt, the DNA is left out and the CDR3 is given as listed by TCRdb. Based on clinical symptoms, serum thyroxine and TRAb, thyroid ultrasound and orbital computed tomography, diagnoses were reached. The CDR3 is 19 residues long, ends included. Germline CDR1 is MDHEN and CDR2 is SYDVKM. This sample is part of a study of T cells in Graves' hyperthyroidism and ophthalmopathy. Amplification of TCR beta CDR3 regions was performed using RNA transcripts as template. Researchers ran a first-round RT-PCR on the TCR CDR3 using the HTBI primer set. TCRdb re-called the multiplex PCR reads with MiXCR, one entry per CDR3 protein. The table includes around 420,000 distinct CDR3 sequences, roughly 14% detected once.

V and J are TRBV28 and TRBJ2-1; the table's D call of TRBD2 was not tested on the DNA. The specimen sequenced was blood. The sequence derives from a woman aged 18-30 years with Graves' hyperthyroidism. The CDR3 reads CASSSSGLAKDYSYNEQFF.